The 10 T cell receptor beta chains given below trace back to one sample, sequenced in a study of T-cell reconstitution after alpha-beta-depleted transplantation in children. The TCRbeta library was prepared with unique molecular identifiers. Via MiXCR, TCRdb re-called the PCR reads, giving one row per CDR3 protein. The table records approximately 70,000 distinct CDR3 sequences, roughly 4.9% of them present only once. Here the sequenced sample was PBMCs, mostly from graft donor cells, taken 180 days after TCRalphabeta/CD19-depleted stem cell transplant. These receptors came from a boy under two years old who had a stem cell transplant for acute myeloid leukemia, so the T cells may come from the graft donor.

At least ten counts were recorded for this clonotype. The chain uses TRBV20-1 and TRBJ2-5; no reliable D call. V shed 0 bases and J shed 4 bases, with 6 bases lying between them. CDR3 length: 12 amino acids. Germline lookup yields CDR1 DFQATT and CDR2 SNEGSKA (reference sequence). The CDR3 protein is CSARERRETQYF. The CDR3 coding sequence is TGCAGTGCTAGAGAACGTAGAGAGACCCAGTACTTC.

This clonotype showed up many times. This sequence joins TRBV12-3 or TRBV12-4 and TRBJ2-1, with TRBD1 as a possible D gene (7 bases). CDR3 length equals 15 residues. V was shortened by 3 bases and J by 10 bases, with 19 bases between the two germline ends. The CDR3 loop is CASSLRQGTSGEQFF. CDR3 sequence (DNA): TGTGCCAGCAGTTTGCGACAGGGTACCAGCGGGGAGCAGTTCTTC.

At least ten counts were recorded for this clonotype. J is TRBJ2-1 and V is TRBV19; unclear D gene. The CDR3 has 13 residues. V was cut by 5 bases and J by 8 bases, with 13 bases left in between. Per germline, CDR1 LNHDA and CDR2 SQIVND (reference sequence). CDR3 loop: CASSPGAPDEQFF. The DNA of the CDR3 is TGTGCCAGTAGTCCCGGTGCACCCGATGAGCAGTTCTTC.

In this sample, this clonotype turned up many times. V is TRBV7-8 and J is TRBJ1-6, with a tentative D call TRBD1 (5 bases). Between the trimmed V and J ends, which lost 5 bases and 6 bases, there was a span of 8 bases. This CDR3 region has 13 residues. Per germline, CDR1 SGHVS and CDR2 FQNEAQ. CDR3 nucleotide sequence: TGTGCCAGCAGCCCGGGACCTAATTCACCCCTCCACTTT. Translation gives CASSPGPNSPLHF.

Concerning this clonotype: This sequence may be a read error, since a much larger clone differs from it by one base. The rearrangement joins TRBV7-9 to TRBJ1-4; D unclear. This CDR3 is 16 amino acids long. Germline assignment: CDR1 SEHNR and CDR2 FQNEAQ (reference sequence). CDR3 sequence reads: CASSLLGTSTNENLFF. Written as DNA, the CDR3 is TGTGCCAGCAGCTTATTGGGAACTTCAACTAATGAAAACCTGTTTTTT. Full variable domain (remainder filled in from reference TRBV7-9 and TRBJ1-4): DTGVSQNPRHKITKRGQNVTFRCDPISEHNRLYWYRQTLGQGPEFLTYFQNEAQLEKSRLLSDRFSAERPKGSFSTLEIQRTEQGDSAMYLCASSLLGTSTNENLFFGSGTQLSVL.

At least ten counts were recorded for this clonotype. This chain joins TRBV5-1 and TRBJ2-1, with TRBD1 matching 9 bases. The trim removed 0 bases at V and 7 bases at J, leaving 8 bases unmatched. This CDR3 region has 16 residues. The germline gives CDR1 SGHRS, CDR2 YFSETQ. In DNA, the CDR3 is TGCGCCAGCAGCTTGGAAGGACAGGGGTTAAGGAATGAGCAGTTCTTC. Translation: CASSLEGQGLRNEQFF.

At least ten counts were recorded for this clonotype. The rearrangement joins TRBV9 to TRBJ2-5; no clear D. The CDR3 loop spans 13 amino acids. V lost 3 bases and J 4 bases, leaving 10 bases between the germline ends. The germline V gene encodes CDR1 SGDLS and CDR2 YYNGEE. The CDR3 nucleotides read TGTGCCAGCAGCGGAAGCCCGGGAGAGACCCAGTACTTC. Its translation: CASSGSPGETQYF.

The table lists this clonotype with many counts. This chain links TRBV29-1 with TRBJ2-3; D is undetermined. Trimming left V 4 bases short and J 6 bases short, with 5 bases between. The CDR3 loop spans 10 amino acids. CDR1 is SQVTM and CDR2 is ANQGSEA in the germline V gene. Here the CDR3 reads CSVGADTQYF. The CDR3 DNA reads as TGCAGCGTTGGGGCGGATACGCAGTATTTT.

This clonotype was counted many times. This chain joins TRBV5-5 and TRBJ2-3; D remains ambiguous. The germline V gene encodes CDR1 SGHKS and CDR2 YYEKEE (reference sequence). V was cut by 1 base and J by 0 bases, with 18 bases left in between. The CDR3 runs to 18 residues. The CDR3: CASSLFVSSAPSTDTQYF. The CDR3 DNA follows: TGTGCCAGCAGCTTGTTTGTATCCAGCGCTCCCAGCACAGATACGCAGTATTTT. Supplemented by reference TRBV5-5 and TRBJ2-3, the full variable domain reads DAGVTQSPTHLIKTRGQQVTLRCSPISGHKSVSWYQQVLGQGPQFIFQYYEKEERGRGNFPDRFSARQFPNYSSELNVNALLLGDSALYLCASSLFVSSAPSTDTQYFGPGTRLTVL.

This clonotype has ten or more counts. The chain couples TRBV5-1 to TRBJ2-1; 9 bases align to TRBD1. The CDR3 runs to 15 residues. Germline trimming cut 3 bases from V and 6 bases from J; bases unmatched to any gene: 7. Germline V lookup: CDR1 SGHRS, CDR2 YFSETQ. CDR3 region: CASSSGDRDVNEQFF. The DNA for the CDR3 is TGCGCCAGCAGCTCGGGGGACAGGGACGTCAATGAGCAGTTCTTC.